A single sample gave rise to the 16 T cell receptor beta chains below, sequenced in a study of T cells in localized non-small cell lung cancer. Profiled with immunoSEQ multiplex PCR; TCRdb holds only in-frame clones, not every one. The sample carries thousands of clones, roughly a third recorded once. The specimen comprised lung tumor tissue, sampled before any cancer treatment. Every receptor here comes from a man aged 35-75 years with stage II lung adenocarcinoma.

V is TRBV18 and J is TRBJ2-5, with D perhaps TRBD1 or TRBD2 (5 bases each). Trimming pared 3 bases from V and 4 bases from J, leaving 12 bases between. This CDR3 is 14 amino acids long. The germline gives CDR1 KGHSH, CDR2 LQKENI. The CDR3 region is CASSPGARVETQYF. In DNA form, the CDR3 reads TGTGCCAGCTCACCTGGGGCGAGGGTAGAGACCCAGTACTTC.

In this sample, this clone is medium-sized (0.01 to 0.1%). The gene calls are TRBV6-8 and TRBJ2-3, with D possibly being TRBD2 (7 bases). Per germline, CDR1 MNHGY and CDR2 SAAAGT. Trimming stripped 2 bases from V and 5 bases from J, with 14 bases between. CDR3 length: 15 residues. The CDR3 loop reads CASSYGRGAGDTQYF. The CDR3 DNA is TGTGCCAGCAGTTACGGTCGGGGGGCAGGAGATACGCAGTATTTT.

This clone is medium-sized. The chain recombines TRBV6-8 with TRBJ2-7, with D hard to call. The germline V and J ends were trimmed by 5 bases and 3 bases, with 8 bases remaining between them. This CDR3 has 12 residues. Germline assignment: CDR1 MNHGY and CDR2 SAAAGT. CDR3 DNA: TGTGCCAGCAGTGCATTAGACTACGAGCAGTACTTC. The encoded protein is CASSALDYEQYF.

This clone was counted only a few times. V is TRBV9 and J is TRBJ1-1; D may be TRBD1 (5 bases). The germline V and J ends were trimmed by 5 bases and 3 bases, with 14 bases remaining between them. Germline lookup yields CDR1 SGDLS and CDR2 YYNGEE. The CDR3 has 14 residues. This chain's CDR3 is CASSEAGGYTEAFF. The CDR3 DNA follows: TGTGCCAGCAGTGAAGCTGGGGGATACACTGAAGCTTTCTTT.

The V gene is TRBV4-1, the J gene TRBJ1-1, with D perhaps TRBD1 (5 bases). Germline CDR1 reads MGHRA; CDR2 reads YSYEKL. Deletions cut 0 bases from V and 0 bases from J, with 8 bases between. This CDR3 has 15 amino acids. The DNA of the CDR3 is TGCGCCAGCAGCCAAGAGGGACCCATGAACACTGAAGCTTTCTTT. Translating gives CASSQEGPMNTEAFF.

This chain joins TRBV29-1 and TRBJ2-3; unclear D gene. This CDR3 is 12 amino acids long. CDR1 and CDR2 from the germline V gene are SQVTM and ANQGSEA. Trimming removed 3 bases at V and 3 bases at J, with 7 bases between. The CDR3 DNA follows: TGCAGCGTTGAGGCGCTAACAGATACGCAGTATTTT. As protein: CSVEALTDTQYF.

This clone was seen only a few times. V and J are TRBV6-7 and TRBJ1-1, with TRBD1 as a possible D gene (6 bases). TRBV6-7 is an ORF; its function is uncertain. This CDR3 has 16 residues. V lost 5 bases and J lost 2, with 18 bases in between. The CDR3 sequence: CASSDAGATGNTEAFF. The CDR3, as DNA: TGTGCCAGCAGTGACGCGGGGGCGACGGGAAACACTGAAGCTTTCTTT.

By sample fraction, this clone is medium-sized. This chain links TRBV11-3 with TRBJ2-5; D ambiguous. CDR3 length equals 14 residues. V was clipped by 3 bases and J by 5 bases, with 13 bases between them. The germline V gene has CDR1 SGHNT and CDR2 YENEEA. In DNA form, the CDR3 reads TGTGCCAGCAGCTTCTCCACCGCGGAGGAGACCCAGTACTTC. Translating it yields CASSFSTAEETQYF.

The genes are TRBV4-1 and TRBJ2-7; TRBD2 aligns across 9 bases. Germline-derived CDR1 and CDR2 are MGHRA and YSYEKL. This CDR3 spans 16 amino acids. V lost 2 bases to trimming and J lost 1 base; unmatched junction nucleotides: 6. The CDR3 spells CASSQQAGGNSYEQYF. The DNA for the CDR3 is TGCGCCAGCAGCCAACAAGCGGGGGGCAATTCCTACGAGCAGTACTTC.

The rearrangement uses TRBV11-1 and TRBJ1-2; possibly TRBD1 for D (5 bases). Looked up from germline, CDR1 is SGHAT and CDR2 is FQDESV (reference sequence). Trimming cost V 4 bases and J 4 bases, with 16 bases left between them. The CDR3 is made up of 15 amino acids. This CDR3 is CASSSLRTQTYGYTF. The CDR3 region has the DNA TGTGCCAGCAGCTCACTCCGGACACAAACCTATGGCTACACCTTC.

The genes are TRBV19 and TRBJ2-2; 13 nucleotides match TRBD2. CDR3 length: 19 residues. Germline V gives CDR1 LNHDA, CDR2 SQIVND (reference sequence). With V trimmed by 6 bases and J by 0 bases, 10 bases remained unmatched. CDR3 sequence: CASSKRGTSGVANTGELFF. CDR3 bases: TGTGCCAGTAGCAAGAGGGGGACTAGCGGGGTCGCGAACACCGGGGAGCTGTTTTTT.

Regarding this clone: Germline is not matched at one junction end, which may reflect a read error. The chain couples TRBV18 to TRBJ1-4; no clear D. Germline-derived CDR1 and CDR2 are KGHSH and LQKENI. The CDR3 runs 14 residues. CDR3 region: CASSPEGGNGKLFF. The DNA for the CDR3 is TGTGCCAGCTCACCAGAGGGAGGTAATGGAAAACTGTTTTTT.

This chain uses TRBV30 with TRBJ1-5; maybe TRBD1 (5 bases). Germline V gene data show CDR1 as GTSNPN and CDR2 as SVGIG (reference sequence). The CDR3 runs to 13 residues. The germline V and J ends were trimmed by 5 bases and 7 bases, with 15 bases remaining between them. This CDR3 reads CAWDSGGGQPQHF. As DNA, the CDR3 is TGTGCCTGGGACAGTGGGGGAGGCCAGCCCCAGCATTTT.

This clone has just a few counts. CDR3 in amino acids: CASRLSGRGNEQFF. CDR3 sequence (DNA): TGTGCCAGCAGATTATCGGGGCGGGGCAATGAGCAGTTCTTC. The rearrangement uses TRBV11-3 and TRBJ2-1; D may be TRBD2 (6 bases). V was shortened by 6 bases and J by 6 bases, with 15 bases between the two germline ends. CDR3 length: 14 residues. CDR1 and CDR2 from the germline V gene are SGHNT and YENEEA. The whole variable domain, remainder taken from reference TRBV11-3 and TRBJ2-1, is EAGVVQSPRYKIIEKKQPVAFWCNPISGHNTLYWYLQNLGQGPELLIRYENEEAVDDSQLPKDRFSAERLKGVDSTLKIQPAELGDSAVYLCASRLSGRGNEQFFGPGTRLTVL.

The V and J genes are TRBV30 and TRBJ2-6; D is undetermined. CDR1 is GTSNPN and CDR2 is SVGIG in the germline V gene (reference sequence). V was clipped by 2 bases and J by 0 bases, with 11 bases between them. The CDR3 loop spans 16 amino acids. CDR3 sequence reads: CAWSSLGGSGANVLTF. CDR3 sequence (DNA): TGTGCCTGGAGTTCCCTTGGTGGCTCTGGGGCCAACGTCCTGACTTTC.

By share, this clone counts as medium-sized. The chain joins TRBV6-8 to TRBJ1-1; TRBD1 aligns across 10 bases. CDR1 MNHGY and CDR2 SAAAGT come from the germline V gene. The CDR3 totals 16 residues. The trim removed 6 bases at V and 6 bases at J, leaving 13 bases unmatched. The CDR3 sequence is CASRPGQGRGGPEAFF. CDR3 nucleotide sequence: TGTGCCAGCAGACCGGGACAGGGGCGTGGAGGGCCTGAAGCTTTCTTT.